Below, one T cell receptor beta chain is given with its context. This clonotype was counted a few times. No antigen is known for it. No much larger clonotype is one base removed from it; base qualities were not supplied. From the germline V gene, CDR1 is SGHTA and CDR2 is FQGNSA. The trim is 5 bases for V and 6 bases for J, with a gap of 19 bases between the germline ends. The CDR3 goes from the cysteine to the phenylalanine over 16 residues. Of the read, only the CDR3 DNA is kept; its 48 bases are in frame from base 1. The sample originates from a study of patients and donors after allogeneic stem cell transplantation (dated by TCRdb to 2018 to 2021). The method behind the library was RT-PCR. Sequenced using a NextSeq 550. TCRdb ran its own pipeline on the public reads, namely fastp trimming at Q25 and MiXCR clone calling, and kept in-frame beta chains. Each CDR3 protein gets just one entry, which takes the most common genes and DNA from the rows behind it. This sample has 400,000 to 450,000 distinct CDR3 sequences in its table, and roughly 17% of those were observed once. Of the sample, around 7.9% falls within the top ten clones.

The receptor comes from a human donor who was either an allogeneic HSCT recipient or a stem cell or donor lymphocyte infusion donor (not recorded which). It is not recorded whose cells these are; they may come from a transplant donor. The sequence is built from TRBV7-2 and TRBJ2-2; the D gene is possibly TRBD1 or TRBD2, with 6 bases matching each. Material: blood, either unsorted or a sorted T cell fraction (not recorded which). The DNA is TGTGCCAGCAGCCGGGGACACCCTTCGGGGGCCGGGGAGCTGTTTTTT. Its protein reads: CASSRGHPSGAGELFF.